This T cell receptor (beta chain) originates from a study of T cell repertoires in cytomegalovirus infection. On the study more broadly: Epitope selection comprised recently identified HLA-C-restricted CMV epitopes and well-studied HLA-B-restricted CMV epitopes. Matching HLA type and CMV infection were both indicated by public TCR beta signatures.

This clonotype showed up just a few times. Its specificity is unknown. Whole-study results and caveats: Dominating the ex vivo response were HLA-C-restricted CMV-specific TCR beta clonotypes.

TCRdb passed the reads through MiXCR, listing each CDR3 protein once. Here the sample spans a few hundred thousand distinct CDR3 sequences, about 40% being singletons. This material consisted of cultured PBMCs, taken from culture after CMV antigen stimulation. This clonotype originated in a human donor in good health (CMV status not recorded). Some clones in this sample may be carry-over from other donors' samples.

The CDR3 nucleotides read TGTGCCAGCGGCCACACAGGGGAACCCAACGAGCAGTACTTC. Translating it yields CASGHTGEPNEQYF. The chain links TRBV6-1 to TRBJ2-7, with TRBD1 matching 7 bases. V shed 8 bases and J 5 bases; nucleotides not matched to a gene: 12. This CDR3 is built from 14 residues. The V gene's germline CDR1 is MNHNS and CDR2 SASEGT.